This TCR beta chain was captured in a study of shared T cell receptors in the human thymus. The repertoire was sequenced with immunoSEQ multiplex PCR; TCRdb's copy has only in-frame clones and lacks some. Of more than 550,000 clones listed, about 87% are singletons. The CDR3 totals 17 residues. Trimming took 1 base from V and 0 from J, leaving 18 bases between them. Germline CDR1 is GTSNPN and CDR2 is SVGIG (reference sequence). This same sample was also taken into another study, of human thymus T cells. That report notes: Thymus pieces cut out during corrective heart surgery were the tissue that was used. Thymic and blood repertoires showed apparently biased V and J gene usage. Thymic TCR repertoires of unrelated people reportedly overlapped highly.

The sequence was obtained from a boy in the first two years of life with a congenital heart defect. Sequencing was performed on thymocytes. This chain connects TRBV30 to TRBJ1-2; a possible D gene is TRBD1 (5 bases). The DNA of the CDR3 is TGTGCCTGGAGTGCCCGACAGAAAGGTTCCACTAACTATGGCTACACCTTC. Its protein product is CAWSARQKGSTNYGYTF.